Listed below are T cell receptor beta chains from one sample, sequenced in a study of T cells after posttransplantation cyclophosphamide. Produced via immunoSEQ multiplex PCR; TCRdb's table is partial and in-frame only. Here the sample spans 50,000 to 65,000 clones, about 86% being singletons. Sequencing was performed on PBMCs. The source is a man between 25 and 39 years old with a blood cancer, CMV-positive, and with a related stem cell donor. The CDR3 runs from the conserved cysteine through the conserved F or W. Each record gives: clone size, D gene, J gene, V gene, CDR3 DNA, CDR3 protein. The D gene is left open where the match is weak. The size entry is marked missing in some rows and otherwise reads once, few, many or a size class.

- TRBD2 TRBJ2-3 TRBV9 TGTGCCAGCAGCGTAGCCTCACTCGGGACTATGCGGACGCAGTATTTT CASSVASLGTMRTQYF
- - TRBJ2-5 TRBV5-6 TGTGCCAGCAGCTCGGGTGGGTGGACCCAGTACTTC CASSSGGWTQYF
once TRBD2 TRBJ2-3 TRBV5-5 TGTGCCAGCCGGGACTACCGAGTCACAGATACGCAGTATTTT CASRDYRVTDTQYF
- TRBD1 TRBJ2-5 TRBV5-6 TGTGCCAGCAGCTTGGCAGGGGGTTGGGGTGAGACCCAGTACTTC CASSLAGGWGETQYF
- TRBD1 TRBJ1-2 TRBV28 TGTGCCAGTAGTTTACTCCCGGACAGGGATAACTATGGCTACACCTTC CASSLLPDRDNYGYTF
- - TRBJ2-7 TRBV7-8 TGTGCCAGCAGCGCTATACACGACAGGCCTATCGAGCAGTACTTC CASSAIHDRPIEQYF
few TRBD1 TRBJ1-1 TRBV15 TGTGCCACCAGCAGAGATCAGGAGGGGGCTTTGGTAGCTTTCTTT CATSRDQEGALVAFF
- TRBD1 TRBJ2-7 TRBV5-5 TGTGCCAGCAGCTTGGGGACAGGGCCGTACGAGCAGTACTTC CASSLGTGPYEQYF
- TRBD1 TRBJ1-2 TRBV7-2 TGTGCCAGCAGCTTCGACAGGGATTCTACTGGCTACACCTTC CASSFDRDSTGYTF
- - TRBJ2-2 TRBV6-6 TGTGCCAGCAGCCACTCAGGGCGGGGGGAGCTGTTTTTT CASSHSGRGELFF
- TRBD2 TRBJ2-1 TRBV18 TGTGCCAGCTCACCACGGGCTAGCGGGAGCTCCTACAATGAGCAGTTCTTC CASSPRASGSSYNEQFF
few TRBD1 TRBJ2-1 TRBV7-3 TGTGCCAGCAGCTCACGACAGGGCTCCTACAATGAGCAGTTCTTC CASSSRQGSYNEQFF
- TRBD2 TRBJ2-1 TRBV11-3 TGTGCCAGCAGCTTAGATGGCGGGAGGGAAAACAATGAGCAGTTCTTC CASSLDGGRENNEQFF
- - TRBJ1-3 TRBV18 TGTGCCAGCTCACCGGTTGGGAGCTCTGGAAACACCATATATTTT CASSPVGSSGNTIYF
once TRBD1 TRBJ1-1 TRBV11-3 TGTGCCAGCAGCTTAGATCGGAGGGGGCGGGCTTTCTTT CASSLDRRGRAFF
- - TRBJ1-5 TRBV7-9 TGTGCCAGCAGCTTAGAACAGTTGGGTCAGCCCCAGCATTTT CASSLEQLGQPQHF
- TRBD1 TRBJ2-5 TRBV28 TGTGCCAGCAGCTCGACCGGGACAGGGGTAGAGACCCAGTACTTC CASSSTGTGVETQYF
- - TRBJ1-3 TRBV6-5 TGTGCCAGCAGTTACTCGGGGCACTCTGGAAACACCATATATTTT CASSYSGHSGNTIYF
- TRBD1 TRBJ1-2 TRBV18 TGTGCCAGCTCACCCCTGGAACTCGACCGGACAGGGCCCGCAGGCTACACCTTC CASSPLELDRTGPAGYTF
- - TRBJ2-1 TRBV5-8 TGTGCCAGCAGCCGATTGGGGGGTAGCTCCTACAATGAGCAGTTCTTC CASSRLGGSSYNEQFF
- TRBD2 TRBJ2-2 TRBV11-2 TGTGCCAGCAGCTTCACTAGCGGGGAAGAGCTGTTTTTT CASSFTSGEELFF
- - TRBJ2-2 TRBV5-4 TGTGCCAGCAGCTTGCATACCGGGGAGCTGTTTTTT CASSLHTGELFF
- - TRBJ2-5 TRBV6-5 TGTGCCAGCAGGCGGGGGCAGGGGGCTTATGAGACCCAGTACTTC CASRRGQGAYETQYF
once TRBD2 TRBJ2-7 TRBV4-2 TGTGCCAGCAGCCAGGGTGGGACTAGCGGGAACTACGAGCAGTACTTC CASSQGGTSGNYEQYF
few TRBD1 TRBJ2-5 TRBV12-5 TGTGCTAGTGGTTTGGGACAGGGGGACGCAGAGACCCAGTACTTC CASGLGQGDAETQYF
- TRBD2 TRBJ2-3 TRBV2 TGTGCCAGCATAACACTAGCGGATACGCAGTATTTT CASITLADTQYF
- - TRBJ2-5 TRBV7-8 TGTGCCAGCAGCTTGCGACAGGTTTGGAGAGAGACCCAGTACTTC CASSLRQVWRETQYF
few - TRBJ2-1 TRBV7-3 TGTGCCAGCAGCTTATTGACTAGAAACAATGAGCAGTTCTTC CASSLLTRNNEQFF
few - TRBJ2-7 TRBV5-4 TGTGCCAGCAGCTCCCGCTCCTACGAGCAGTACTTC CASSSRSYEQYF
- TRBD2 TRBJ2-1 TRBV4-2 TGTGCCAGCAGCCCCCTAGCGGGAGGGAACAATGAGCAGTTCTTC CASSPLAGGNNEQFF
- - TRBJ1-2 TRBV7-8 TGTGCCAGCAGCCTTACATTGCAGAACTATGGCTACACCTTC CASSLTLQNYGYTF
- TRBD2 TRBJ2-7 TRBV7-8 TGTGCCAGCACCCTTAGCGGAGGGAGGGCCTCCTACGAGCAGTACTTC CASTLSGGRASYEQYF
- TRBD1 TRBJ1-2 TRBV28 TGTGCCAGCAGTACTACAGGGGGCCTTAGGGGGGGTCATGGCTACACCTTC CASSTTGGLRGGHGYTF
- TRBD2 TRBJ2-7 TRBV7-2 TGTGCCAGCAGCTTATCGCCTAGCGGGGGGTACGAGCAGTACTTC CASSLSPSGGYEQYF
- TRBD1 TRBJ1-1 TRBV6-4 TGTGCCAGCAGTCGGACAGGGCAAACTGAAGCTTTCTTT CASSRTGQTEAFF
- - TRBJ2-7 TRBV10-3 TGTGCCATCAGTCAATCGAGCGAGCAGTACTTC CAISQSSEQYF
once - TRBJ2-2 TRBV7-2 TGTGCCAGCAGAGTACAGGTGACCGGGGAGCTGTTTTTT CASRVQVTGELFF
- TRBD2 TRBJ2-1 TRBV14 TGTGCCAGCAGCCCCCTCCAACTAGCGGGAGGCAATGAGCAGTTCTTC CASSPLQLAGGNEQFF
- - TRBJ2-7 TRBV5-1 TGCGCCAGCAGCCGCCCGGAGAGCTACGAGCAGTACTTC CASSRPESYEQYF
- - TRBJ1-4 TRBV19 TGTGCCAGTAGGGGCCGAACCGGGACAAATAATGAAAAACTGTTTTTT CASRGRTGTNNEKLFF
- TRBD2 TRBJ2-6 TRBV4-3 TGCGCCAGCAGCCAAGATTTATCGATGGGACTAGCATCCTGGGCCAACGTCCTGACTTTC CASSQDLSMGLASWANVLTF
- TRBD2 TRBJ2-1 TRBV4-3 TGCGCCAGCAGCCATAAGTTCGCCGGGACTAGCGGGACCTACAATGAGCAGTTCTTC CASSHKFAGTSGTYNEQFF
- TRBD1 TRBJ2-5 TRBV5-1 TGCGCCAGCAGCCCGGGACAGATACAAGAGACCCAGTACTTC CASSPGQIQETQYF
- - TRBJ2-5 TRBV10-3 TGTGCCATCAGTGAGTCCGGAGCGCTGGAGACCCAGTACTTC CAISESGALETQYF
- - TRBJ1-1 TRBV7-3 TGTGCCAGCAGCTTCGCAGGGAACACTGAAGCTTTCTTT CASSFAGNTEAFF
- - TRBJ1-5 TRBV28 TGTGCCAGCAGCACAGGGTCAATCAAGCCCCAGCATTTT CASSTGSIKPQHF
few TRBD2 TRBJ2-7 TRBV7-2 TGTGCCAGCAGCCCCCCGGGACTAGCGGGAGGGCCCGAGCAGTACTTC CASSPPGLAGGPEQYF
once - TRBJ1-5 TRBV28 TGTGCCAGCAGCCGCCAGGGTCATAGCAATCAGCCCCAGCATTTT CASSRQGHSNQPQHF
once - TRBJ1-2 TRBV28 TGTGCCAGCCGTCGTGGTAACAACAATGGCTACACCTTC CASRRGNNNGYTF
- TRBD2 TRBJ2-1 TRBV15 TGTGCCACCGGGGGGGGAGCGGGAAATGAGCAGTTCTTC CATGGGAGNEQFF
- - TRBJ1-2 TRBV18 TGTGCCAGCTCACCCATACAGGGTTCGGGCTACACCTTC CASSPIQGSGYTF
- TRBD1 TRBJ2-7 TRBV10-3 TGTGCCATCAGTGAGCCTGCCGGGGGACAGGGTTCAGACGAGCAGTACTTC CAISEPAGGQGSDEQYF
- - TRBJ2-7 TRBV18 TGTGCCAGCTCACTCCGGGGACTCTCCTACGAGCAGTACTTC CASSLRGLSYEQYF
- TRBD1 TRBJ1-5 TRBV7-2 TGTGCCATCGGACAGGGCAATCAGCCCCAGCATTTT CAIGQGNQPQHF
once TRBD1 TRBJ2-7 TRBV28 TGTGCCAGCGTGGACAGGGGCTACGAGCAGTACTTC CASVDRGYEQYF
- - TRBJ2-7 TRBV5-1 TGCGCCAGCAGCTTGGCAGGTAGTTCGGGATCGGAGCAGTACTTC CASSLAGSSGSEQYF
- - TRBJ1-3 TRBV4-3 TGCGCCAGCAGCCCCACCCTCTTACCAGCGTTGGGAAACACCATATATTTT CASSPTLLPALGNTIYF